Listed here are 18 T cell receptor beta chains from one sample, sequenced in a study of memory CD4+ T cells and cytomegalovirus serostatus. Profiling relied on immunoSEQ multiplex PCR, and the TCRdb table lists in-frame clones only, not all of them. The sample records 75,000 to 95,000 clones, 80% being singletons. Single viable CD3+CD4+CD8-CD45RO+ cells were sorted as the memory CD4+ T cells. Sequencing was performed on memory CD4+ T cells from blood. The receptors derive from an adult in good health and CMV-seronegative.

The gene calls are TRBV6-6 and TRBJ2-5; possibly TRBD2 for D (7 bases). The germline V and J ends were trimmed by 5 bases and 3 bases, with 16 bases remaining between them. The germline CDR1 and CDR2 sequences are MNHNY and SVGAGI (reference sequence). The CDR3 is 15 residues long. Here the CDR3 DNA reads TGTGCCAGCAGTGGGAGGGGGTCAGGGGAAGAGACCCAGTACTTC. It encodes CASSGRGSGEETQYF.

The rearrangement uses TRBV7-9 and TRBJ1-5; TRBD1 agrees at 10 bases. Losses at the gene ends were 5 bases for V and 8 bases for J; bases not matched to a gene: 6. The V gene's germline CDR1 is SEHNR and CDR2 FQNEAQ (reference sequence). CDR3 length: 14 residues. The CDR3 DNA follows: TGTGCCAGCAGCCGCGGACAGGGGGAGAAGCCCCAGCATTTT. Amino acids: CASSRGQGEKPQHF.

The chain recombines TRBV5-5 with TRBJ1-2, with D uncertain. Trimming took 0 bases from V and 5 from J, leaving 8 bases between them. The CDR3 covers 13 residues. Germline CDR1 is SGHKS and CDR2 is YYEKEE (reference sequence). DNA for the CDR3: TGTGCCAGCAGCTTGGGACCACAGTATGGCTACACCTTC. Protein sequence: CASSLGPQYGYTF.

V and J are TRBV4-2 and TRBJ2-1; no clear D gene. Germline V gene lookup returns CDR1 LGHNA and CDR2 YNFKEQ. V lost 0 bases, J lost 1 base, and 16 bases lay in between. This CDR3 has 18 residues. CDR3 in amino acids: CASSQEGSALLSYNEQFF. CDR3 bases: TGTGCCAGCAGCCAAGAAGGCTCCGCCCTCCTATCCTACAATGAGCAGTTCTTC.

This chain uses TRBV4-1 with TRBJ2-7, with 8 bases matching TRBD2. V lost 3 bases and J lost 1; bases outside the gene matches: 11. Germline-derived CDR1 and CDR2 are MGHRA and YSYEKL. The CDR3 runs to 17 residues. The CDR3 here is CASSHSGITGLSYEQYF. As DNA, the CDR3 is TGCGCCAGCAGCCATAGCGGGATAACAGGGCTTTCCTACGAGCAGTACTTC.

In DNA, the CDR3 is TGTGCCAGCAGCTTTAGGTTGTACGGGACAGATACGCAGTATTTT. Translating gives CASSFRLYGTDTQYF. The rearrangement links TRBV11-2 to TRBJ2-3, with D unresolved. Per germline, CDR1 SGHAT and CDR2 FQNNGV. There are 15 residues in the CDR3. Between the trimmed V and J ends, which lost 3 bases and 3 bases, there was a span of 13 bases.

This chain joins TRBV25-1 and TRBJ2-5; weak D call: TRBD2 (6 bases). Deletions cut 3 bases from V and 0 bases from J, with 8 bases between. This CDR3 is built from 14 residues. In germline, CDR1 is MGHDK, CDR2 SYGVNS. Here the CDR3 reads CASSDREYQETQYF. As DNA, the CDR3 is TGTGCCAGCAGTGATCGGGAGTACCAAGAGACCCAGTACTTC.

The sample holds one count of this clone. CDR3 DNA: TGTGCCAGCAGTGAGTCCATTTACCCCTCCTACACCTTC. It encodes CASSESIYPSYTF. The chain combines TRBV6-1 with TRBJ1-2, with no clear D. CDR3 length: 13 residues. Trimming removed 3 bases from V and 10 bases from J, with 15 bases in between. The germline V gene encodes CDR1 MNHNS and CDR2 SASEGT.

CDR3 sequence: CASSVTGSRDTQYF. The CDR3 DNA is TGTGCCAGCAGCGTGACAGGGTCAAGAGATACGCAGTATTTT. The chain has TRBV6-5 and TRBJ2-3; 7 bases match TRBD1. CDR1 is MNHEY, CDR2 SVGAGI, per germline. The CDR3 consists of 14 residues. V lost 6 bases and J lost 5; bases outside the gene matches: 8.

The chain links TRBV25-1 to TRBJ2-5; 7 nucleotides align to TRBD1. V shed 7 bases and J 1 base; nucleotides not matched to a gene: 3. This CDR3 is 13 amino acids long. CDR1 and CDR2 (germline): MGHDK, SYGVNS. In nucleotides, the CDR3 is TGTGCCAGCACTACAGGGGTCCAAGAGACCCAGTACTTC. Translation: CASTTGVQETQYF.

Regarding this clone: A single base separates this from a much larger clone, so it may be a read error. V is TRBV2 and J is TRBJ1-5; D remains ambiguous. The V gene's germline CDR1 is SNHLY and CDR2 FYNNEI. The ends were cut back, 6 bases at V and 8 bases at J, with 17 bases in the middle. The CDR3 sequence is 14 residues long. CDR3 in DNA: TGTGCCAGCAGCGGCGTCACTTCAATAGAGCCCCAGCATTTT. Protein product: CASSGVTSIEPQHF.

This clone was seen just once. CDR3 protein: CASSGGAGSSYEQYF. The CDR3 region has the DNA TGTGCCAGCAGCGGAGGGGCAGGTTCATCCTACGAGCAGTACTTC. The chain is built from TRBV9 and TRBJ2-7; D is possibly TRBD1 or TRBD2 (5 bases each). Trimming removed 3 bases from V and 1 base from J, with 14 bases in between. This CDR3 is built from 15 residues. From germline, CDR1 is SGDLS and CDR2 YYNGEE. Full variable domain (remainder filled in from reference TRBV9 and TRBJ2-7): DSGVTQTPKHLITATGQRVTLRCSPRSGDLSVYWYQQSLDQGLQFLIQYYNGEERAKGNILERFSAQQFPDLHSELNLSSLELGDSALYFCASSGGAGSSYEQYFGPGTRLTVT.

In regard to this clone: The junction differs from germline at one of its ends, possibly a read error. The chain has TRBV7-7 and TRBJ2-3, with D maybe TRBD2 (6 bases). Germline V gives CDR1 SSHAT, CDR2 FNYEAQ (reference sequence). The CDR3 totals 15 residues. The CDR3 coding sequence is TGTGCTAGCAGCTTAGGGTTAGCGGGCACAGATACGCAGTATTTT. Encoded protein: CASSLGLAGTDTQYF.

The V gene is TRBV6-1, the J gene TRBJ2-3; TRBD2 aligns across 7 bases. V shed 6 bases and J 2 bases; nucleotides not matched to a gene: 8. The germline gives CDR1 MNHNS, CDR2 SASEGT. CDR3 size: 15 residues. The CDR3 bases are TGTGCCAGCAGCGTACTAGCGTCCATCACAGATACGCAGTATTTT. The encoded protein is CASSVLASITDTQYF.

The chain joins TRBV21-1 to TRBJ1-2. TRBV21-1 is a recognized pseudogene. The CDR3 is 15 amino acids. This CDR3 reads CASSPPWGRECGYTF. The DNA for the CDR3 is TGTGCCAGCAGTCCCCCCTGGGGACGAGAGTGTGGCTACACCTTC.

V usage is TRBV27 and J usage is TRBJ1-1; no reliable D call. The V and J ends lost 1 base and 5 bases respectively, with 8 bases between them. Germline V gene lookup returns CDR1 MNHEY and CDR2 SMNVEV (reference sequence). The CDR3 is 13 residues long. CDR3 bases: TGTGCCAGCAGTTTATATGGGGAAACTGAAGCTTTCTTT. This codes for CASSLYGETEAFF.

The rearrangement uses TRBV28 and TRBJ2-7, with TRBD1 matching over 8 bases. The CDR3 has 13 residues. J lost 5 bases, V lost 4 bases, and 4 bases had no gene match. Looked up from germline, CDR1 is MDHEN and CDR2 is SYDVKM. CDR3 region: CASSSPGGHEQYF. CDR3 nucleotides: TGTGCCAGCAGTTCCCCAGGGGGCCACGAGCAGTACTTC.

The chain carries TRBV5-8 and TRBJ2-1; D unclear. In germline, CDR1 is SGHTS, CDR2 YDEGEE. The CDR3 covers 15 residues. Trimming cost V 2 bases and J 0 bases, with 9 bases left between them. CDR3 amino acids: CASSFISDSYNEQFF. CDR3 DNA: TGTGCCAGCAGCTTCATCAGCGACTCCTACAATGAGCAGTTCTTC. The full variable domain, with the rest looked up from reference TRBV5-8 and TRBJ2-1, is EAGVTQSPTHLIKTRGQQATLRCSPISGHTSVYWYQQALGLGLQFLLWYDEGEERNRGNFPPRFSGRQFPNYSSELNVNALELEDSALYLCASSFISDSYNEQFFGPGTRLTVL.